This entry lists 29 T cell receptor beta chains sequenced from one sample in a study of technical replicates of blood from several donors. The method was immunoSEQ multiplex PCR; TCRdb's version includes in-frame clones alone and lacks a portion of them. The sample includes 75,000 to 95,000 clones, around 91% of them seen just once. The sample taken for sequencing was T cells isolated from PBMCs. The receptor source for this set is a human donor in good health.

The chain links TRBV13 to TRBJ2-1; 12 bases map to TRBD2. Losses at the gene ends were 1 base for V and 1 base for J; bases not matched to a gene: 5. The CDR3 covers 18 residues. Germline V lookup: CDR1 PRHDT, CDR2 FYEKMQ (reference sequence). The CDR3 DNA follows: TGTGCCAGCAGCTTAGCACTAGCGGGAGGTGGGTCCTACAATGAGCAGTTCTTC. It translates to CASSLALAGGGSYNEQFF. The full variable domain, rest sourced from reference TRBV13 and TRBJ2-1, is AAGVIQSPRHLIKEKRETATLKCYPIPRHDTVYWYQQGPGQDPQFLISFYEKMQSDKGSIPDRFSAQQFSDYHSELNMSSLELGDSALYFCASSLALAGGGSYNEQFFGPGTRLTVL.

The chain combines TRBV29-1 with TRBJ2-5; D gene unclear. The ends were cut back, 1 base at V and 1 base at J, with 10 bases in the middle. The CDR3 runs to 14 residues. Germline CDR1 SQVTM, CDR2 ANQGSEA. CDR3 loop: CSVEVHLTQETQYF. The DNA of the CDR3 is TGCAGCGTTGAAGTACACCTCACCCAAGAGACCCAGTACTTC.

There are a few counts of this clone. This rearrangement joins TRBV28 to TRBJ1-1; no reliable D call. Germline V CDR1 and CDR2: MDHEN, SYDVKM. Trimming took 8 bases from V and 1 from J, leaving 23 bases between them. CDR3 length equals 17 residues. CDR3 region: CASSLARGVVGNTEAFF. In nucleotides, the CDR3 is TGTGCCAGCTCCTTGGCCCGGGGAGTAGTTGGGAACACTGAAGCTTTCTTT. The full variable domain, with the rest looked up from reference TRBV28 and TRBJ1-1, is DVKVTQSSRYLVKRTGEKVFLECVQDMDHENMFWYRQDPGLGLRLIYFSYDVKMKEKGDIPEGYSVSREKKERFSLILESASTNQTSMYLCASSLARGVVGNTEAFFGQGTRLTVV.

The J gene is TRBJ2-7, the V gene TRBV7-3, with D perhaps matching TRBD2 (5 bases). Germline values: CDR1 SGHTA, CDR2 FQGTGA. This CDR3 comprises 15 residues. V was trimmed by 5 bases and J by 1 base, leaving 15 bases between them. The CDR3 here is CASSPHGVDSYEQYF. The CDR3 DNA follows: TGTGCCAGCAGCCCTCACGGGGTCGATTCCTACGAGCAGTACTTC.

The chain employs TRBV19 and TRBJ1-4, with 9 bases fitting TRBD1. Germline V lookup: CDR1 LNHDA, CDR2 SQIVND (reference sequence). The V segment lost 3 bases and the J segment 7 bases; nucleotides outside the gene matches: 3. The CDR3 loop spans 14 amino acids. CDR3 residues: CASSMDRGGEKLFF. The CDR3 DNA is TGTGCCAGTAGTATGGACAGGGGCGGTGAAAAACTGTTTTTT.

The V and J genes are TRBV6-1 and TRBJ1-2; D possibly corresponds to TRBD1 (6 bases). The CDR3 covers 13 residues. V lost 7 bases and J 4 bases, leaving 13 bases between the germline ends. The germline V gene has CDR1 MNHNS and CDR2 SASEGT. The CDR3 here is CASTLTGAYGYTF. The CDR3 DNA follows: TGTGCCAGCACTTTGACAGGAGCCTATGGCTACACCTTC.

V usage is TRBV2 and J usage is TRBJ2-2; 8 bases match TRBD1. The germline V gene encodes CDR1 SNHLY and CDR2 FYNNEI. The trim removed 5 bases at V and 6 bases at J, leaving 5 bases unmatched. The CDR3 contains 14 residues. CDR3 residues: CASSRTGSAGELFF. The CDR3, as DNA: TGTGCCAGCAGTAGGACAGGGAGTGCCGGGGAGCTGTTTTTT. The full variable domain, in which reference TRBV2 and TRBJ2-2 provide the parts outside the CDR3, is EPEVTQTPSHQVTQMGQEVILRCVPISNHLYFYWYRQILGQKVEFLVSFYNNEISEKSEIFDDQFSVERPDGSNFTLKIRSTKLEDSAMYFCASSRTGSAGELFFGEGSRLTVL.

The chain employs TRBV4-2 and TRBJ2-5, with 9 bases identical to TRBD1. The V segment lost 5 bases and the J segment 5 bases; nucleotides outside the gene matches: 6. The germline V gene encodes CDR1 LGHNA and CDR2 YNFKEQ. This CDR3 region has 14 residues. In nucleotides, the CDR3 is TGTGCCAGCAGCTTTTCCGGGACAGGGGAGACCCAGTACTTC. The encoded protein is CASSFSGTGETQYF.

The genes are TRBV5-5 and TRBJ1-1; the match to TRBD1 covers 7 bases. V lost 3 bases, J lost 1 base, and 9 bases stayed unmatched. Germline CDR1 SGHKS, CDR2 YYEKEE (reference sequence). The CDR3 sequence is 16 residues long. The CDR3 region has the DNA TGTGCCAGCAGCTCGGACAGGCTCTATCAGAACACTGAAGCTTTCTTT. Translated, it gives CASSSDRLYQNTEAFF. The entire variable domain, with the rest obtained from reference TRBV5-5 and TRBJ1-1, is as follows: DAGVTQSPTHLIKTRGQQVTLRCSPISGHKSVSWYQQVLGQGPQFIFQYYEKEERGRGNFPDRFSARQFPNYSSELNVNALLLGDSALYLCASSSDRLYQNTEAFFGQGTRLTVV.

This rearrangement joins TRBV6-6 to TRBJ1-5; perhaps TRBD1 as D (6 bases). The V and J ends lost 6 bases and 4 bases respectively, with 19 bases between them. Germline V gene data show CDR1 as MNHNY and CDR2 as SVGAGI (reference sequence). CDR3 size: 16 residues. This chain's CDR3 is CASSPRGGGSNQPQHF. CDR3 coding DNA: TGTGCCAGCAGCCCCCGGGGGGGCGGGTCAAATCAGCCCCAGCATTTT.

The chain is built from TRBV19 and TRBJ2-3; D remains unclear. Trimming pared 4 bases from V and 1 base from J, leaving 6 bases between. The CDR3 is made up of 13 amino acids. Germline loops: CDR1 LNHDA, CDR2 SQIVND (reference sequence). The CDR3 DNA follows: TGTGCCAGTAGTACGCAGGGCACAGATACGCAGTATTTT. Protein product: CASSTQGTDTQYF.

V and J are TRBV12-1 and TRBJ1-1. TRBV12-1 is a documented pseudogene. The CDR3 length is 13 residues. The CDR3 DNA reads TGTGCCAGCAGCTCCCGTCTACCCGGTACGGCTTTCTTT. It yields the protein CASSSRLPGTAFF.

The chain couples TRBV5-1 to TRBJ2-5; 10 bases are shared with TRBD2. V shed 2 bases and J 2 bases; nucleotides not matched to a gene: 3. There are 15 residues in the CDR3. CDR1 is SGHRS and CDR2 is YFSETQ in the germline V gene. The CDR3 DNA follows: TGCGCCAGCAGCTTAACTAGCGGGGTTCAAGAGACCCAGTACTTC. Amino acid sequence: CASSLTSGVQETQYF.

The chain combines TRBV11-2 with TRBJ2-5; the D gene is possibly TRBD2 (6 bases). Deletions cut 5 bases from V and 1 base from J, with 8 bases between. The CDR3 is 13 residues long. Germline V gene sequence: CDR1 SGHAT, CDR2 FQNNGV. DNA for the CDR3: TGTGCCAGCAGCCGGGACTTCCAAGAGACCCAGTACTTC. Translated, it gives CASSRDFQETQYF. Based on the CDR3 plus reference TRBV11-2 and TRBJ2-5, the full variable domain is EAGVAQSPRYKIIEKRQSVAFWCNPISGHATLYWYQQILGQGPKLLIQFQNNGVVDDSQLPKDRFSAERLKGVDSTLKIQPAKLEDSAVYLCASSRDFQETQYFGPGTRLLVL.

The chain combines TRBV27 with TRBJ2-1, with TRBD1 identical over 9 bases. The V and J ends lost 3 bases and 10 bases, in that order; junction bases with no gene match: 10. This CDR3 is 15 amino acids long. Germline CDR1 is MNHEY and CDR2 is SMNVEV (reference sequence). The CDR3, as DNA: TGTGCCAGCAGTTTTAGGACAGGGGTGCACTGGGAGCAGTTCTTC. As protein: CASSFRTGVHWEQFF.

V is TRBV28 and J is TRBJ2-7, with 8 positions matching TRBD2. CDR1 and CDR2 (germline): MDHEN, SYDVKM. The CDR3 has 14 amino acids. V lost 5 bases and J lost 3; bases outside the gene matches: 6. Here the CDR3 DNA reads TGTGCCAGCAGTAGTAGCGGGACCAGCTACGAGCAGTACTTC. It specifies CASSSSGTSYEQYF.

J is TRBJ1-2 and V is TRBV28; D unresolved. The CDR3 extends over 11 amino acids. Trimming pared 6 bases from V and 9 bases from J, leaving 11 bases between. CDR1 MDHEN and CDR2 SYDVKM come from the germline V gene. In nucleotides, the CDR3 is TGTGCCAGCAGCACCCTATTCAGCTACACCTTC. Residues: CASSTLFSYTF.

The CDR3 sequence is CASSDRANGNTIYF. The DNA for the CDR3 is TGCGCCAGCAGCGACAGGGCGAATGGAAACACCATATATTTT. The chain couples TRBV10-1 to TRBJ1-3; 7 bases are a match to TRBD1. Trimming at V came to 6 bases and at J to 3 bases, leaving 5 bases not matched to a gene. This CDR3 spans 14 amino acids. Germline V gene lookup returns CDR1 WNHNN and CDR2 SYGVQD (reference sequence).

This clone showed up just a few times. The V and J genes are TRBV11-1 and TRBJ1-5, with D unresolved. The germline CDR1 and CDR2 sequences are SGHAT and FQDESV (reference sequence). The CDR3 totals 13 residues. Trimming removed 1 base at V and 7 bases at J, with 8 bases between. Written as DNA, the CDR3 is TGTGCCAGCAGCTTAGAGTTCGGGCAGCCCCAGCATTTT. This translates into CASSLEFGQPQHF.

The CDR3, as DNA: TGTGCCAGCGCCCCTAGCGGGAGGGTTGGAGAGCAGTACTTC. It specifies CASAPSGRVGEQYF. V and J are TRBV9 and TRBJ2-7; 12 bases line up with TRBD2. Germline trimming cut 7 bases from V and 7 bases from J; bases unmatched to any gene: 9. Germline V lookup: CDR1 SGDLS, CDR2 YYNGEE. This CDR3 is built from 14 residues.

The genes are TRBV5-6 and TRBJ2-7; 10 nucleotides align to TRBD1. The ends lost 1 base at V and 6 bases at J; junction bases unmatched: 1. Germline V gene sequence: CDR1 SGHDT, CDR2 YYEEEE. The CDR3 runs 13 residues. CDR3: CASSLWTGGEQYF. CDR3 sequence (DNA): TGTGCCAGCAGCTTGTGGACAGGGGGCGAGCAGTACTTC.

The chain employs TRBV27 and TRBJ2-2; 7 nucleotides match TRBD2. Germline CDR1 MNHEY, CDR2 SMNVEV (reference sequence). The V gene end was trimmed by 3 bases and the J gene end by 6 bases; junction bases not matched to a gene: 13. This CDR3 spans 17 amino acids. The CDR3 is CASSFITTSAEPGELFF. DNA for the CDR3: TGTGCCAGCAGTTTCATTACTACTAGCGCGGAGCCCGGGGAGCTGTTTTTT.

J is TRBJ2-1 and V is TRBV27; D is unresolved. CDR1 and CDR2 from the germline V gene are MNHEY and SMNVEV (reference sequence). This CDR3 is 12 amino acids long. Trimming left V 6 bases short and J 6 bases short, with 9 bases between. CDR3 residues: CASRPGFNEQFF. CDR3 nucleotide sequence: TGTGCCAGCAGGCCGGGTTTCAATGAGCAGTTCTTC.

The chain carries TRBV4-3 and TRBJ2-1; TRBD2 matches at 8 bases. Trimming at V came to 1 base and at J to 4 bases, leaving 3 bases not matched to a gene. The germline V gene encodes CDR1 LGHNA and CDR2 YSLEER. The CDR3 covers 15 residues. CDR3 DNA: TGCGCCAGCAGCCAAGGAGGGACTAGTTACAATGAGCAGTTCTTC. Translated, it gives CASSQGGTSYNEQFF.

The sample holds one count of this clone. This chain links TRBV4-2 with TRBJ2-1; TRBD2 matches at 9 bases. The CDR3 loop spans 14 amino acids. Trimming took 4 bases from V and 7 from J; bases not matched to a gene: 5. The germline gives CDR1 LGHNA, CDR2 YNFKEQ. The CDR3 region has the DNA TGTGCCAGCAGCCCCGGGACTAGCCTGAATGAGCAGTTCTTC. Its translation: CASSPGTSLNEQFF.

This chain connects TRBV27 to TRBJ1-1, with 7 nucleotides matching TRBD1. The CDR3 sequence is 16 residues long. V shed 3 bases and J 1 base; nucleotides not matched to a gene: 8. Germline V CDR1 and CDR2: MNHEY, SMNVEV (reference sequence). The CDR3 nucleotides read TGTGCCAGCAGTTTCAGGGGGGTTAGAGGGAACACTGAAGCTTTCTTT. This translates into CASSFRGVRGNTEAFF.

This sequence joins TRBV18 and TRBJ1-1; D gene ambiguous. Trimming cost V 3 bases and J 1 base, with 12 bases left between them. The CDR3 contains 15 residues. Germline lookup yields CDR1 KGHSH and CDR2 LQKENI. The CDR3 DNA reads TGTGCCAGCTCACCTCAAGGACGGGAGAACACTGAAGCTTTCTTT. This gives the protein CASSPQGRENTEAFF.

This rearrangement joins TRBV20-1 to TRBJ1-2; D is unclear. Germline V gene lookup returns CDR1 DFQATT and CDR2 SNEGSKA (reference sequence). Between the trimmed V and J ends, which lost 3 bases and 1 base, there was a span of 3 bases. This CDR3 is 11 amino acids long. The CDR3 loop is CSASVNYGYTF. CDR3 coding DNA: TGCAGTGCTAGCGTTAACTATGGCTACACCTTC.

This clone was detected only once. This chain uses TRBV2 with TRBJ2-1; D is perhaps TRBD2 (5 bases). The V end was cut by 5 bases, the J end by 9 bases, with 14 bases between. Germline V gives CDR1 SNHLY, CDR2 FYNNEI. The CDR3 length is 13 residues. Here the CDR3 DNA reads TGTGCCAGCAGTCTTAGACTCGAGGGTGAGCAGTTCTTC. As protein: CASSLRLEGEQFF.